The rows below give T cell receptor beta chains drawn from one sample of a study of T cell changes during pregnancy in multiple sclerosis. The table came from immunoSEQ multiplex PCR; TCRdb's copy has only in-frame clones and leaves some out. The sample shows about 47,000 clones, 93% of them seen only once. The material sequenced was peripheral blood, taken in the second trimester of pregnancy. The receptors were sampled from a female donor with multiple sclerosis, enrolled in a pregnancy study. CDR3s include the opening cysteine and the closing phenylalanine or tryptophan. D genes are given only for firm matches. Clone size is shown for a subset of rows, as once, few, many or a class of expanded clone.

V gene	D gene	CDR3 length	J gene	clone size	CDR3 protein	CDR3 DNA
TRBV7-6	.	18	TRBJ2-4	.	CASSFSLYGDATKNIQYF	TGTGCCAGCAGCTTTTCCTTATACGGAGATGCGACCAAAAACATTCAGTACTTC
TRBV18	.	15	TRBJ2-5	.	CASSPQGTGWKTQYF	TGTGCCAGCTCACCACAGGGTACAGGGTGGAAGACCCAGTACTTC
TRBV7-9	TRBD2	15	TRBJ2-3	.	CASSLEGLSTDTQYF	TGTGCCAGCAGCTTAGAGGGACTATCCACAGATACGCAGTATTTT
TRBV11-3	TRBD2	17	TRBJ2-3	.	CASSSPSGLAVTDTQYF	TGTGCCAGCAGCTCACCCTCCGGACTAGCGGTCACAGATACGCAGTATTTT
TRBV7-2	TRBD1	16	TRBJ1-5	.	CASSPGTEFSNQPQHF	TGTGCCAGCAGCCCGGGGACAGAATTTAGCAATCAGCCCCAGCATTTT
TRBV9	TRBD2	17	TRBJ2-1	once	CASSVDPTGGLQDEQFF	TGTGCCAGCAGCGTAGACCCAACGGGAGGCCTTCAGGATGAGCAGTTCTTC
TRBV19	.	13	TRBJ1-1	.	CATRESRDTEAFF	TGTGCCACCCGGGAGTCCAGGGACACTGAAGCTTTCTTT
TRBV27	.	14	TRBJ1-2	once	CASSRGTSNYGYTF	TGTGCCAGCAGCAGGGGAACATCTAACTATGGCTACACCTTC
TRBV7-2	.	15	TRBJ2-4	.	CASSLSRGAKNIQYF	TGTGCCAGCAGCTTAAGTAGGGGTGCCAAAAACATTCAGTACTTC
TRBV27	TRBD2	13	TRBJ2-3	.	CASSLWRGNTQYF	TGTGCCAGCAGTTTATGGCGGGGGAATACGCAGTATTTT
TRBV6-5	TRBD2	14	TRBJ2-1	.	CASSVAGNYNEQFF	TGTGCCAGCAGTGTAGCGGGAAACTACAATGAGCAGTTCTTC
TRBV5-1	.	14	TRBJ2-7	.	CASLLSPGDYEQYF	TGCGCCAGCCTCCTAAGTCCGGGAGACTATGAGCAGTACTTC
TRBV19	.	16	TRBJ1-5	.	CASSIVRQGINQPQHF	TGTGCCAGTAGTATAGTGAGGCAGGGAATCAATCAGCCCCAGCATTTT
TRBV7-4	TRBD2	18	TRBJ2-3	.	CASSSARTSGDSTDTQYF	TGTGCCAGCAGCTCTGCGCGGACTAGCGGGGATAGCACAGATACGCAGTATTTT
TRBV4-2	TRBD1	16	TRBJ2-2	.	CASSLGQGANTGELFF	TGTGCCAGCAGCCTTGGACAGGGGGCGAACACCGGGGAGCTGTTTTTT
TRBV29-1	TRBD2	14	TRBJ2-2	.	CSVKAGAAAGELFF	TGCAGCGTAAAGGCGGGAGCAGCCGCCGGGGAGCTGTTTTTT
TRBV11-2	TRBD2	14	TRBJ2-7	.	CASSLGASGYEQYF	TGTGCCAGCAGCTTAGGTGCTAGCGGCTACGAGCAGTACTTC
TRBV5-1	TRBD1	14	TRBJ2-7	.	CASSIGQGVYEQYF	TGCGCCAGCAGCATTGGACAGGGAGTGTACGAGCAGTACTTC
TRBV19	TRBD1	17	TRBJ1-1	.	CASGVPGQGASDTEAFF	TGTGCCAGCGGTGTGCCGGGACAGGGGGCGAGCGACACTGAAGCTTTCTTT
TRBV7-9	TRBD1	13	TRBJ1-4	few	CASRRQGDEKLFF	TGTGCCAGCCGAAGACAGGGGGATGAAAAACTGTTTTTT
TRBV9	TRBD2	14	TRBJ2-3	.	CASSVGAGEVTQYF	TGTGCCAGCAGCGTAGGAGCGGGGGAGGTTACGCAGTATTTT
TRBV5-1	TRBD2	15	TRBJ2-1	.	CASSPASGSYNEQFF	TGCGCCAGCAGCCCTGCTAGCGGGAGCTACAATGAGCAGTTCTTC
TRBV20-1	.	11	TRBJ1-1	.	CSARDRGEAFF	TGCAGTGCTAGAGATCGGGGTGAAGCTTTCTTT
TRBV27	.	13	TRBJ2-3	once	CASTPLTGHTQYF	TGTGCCAGCACCCCCCTGACTGGTCATACGCAGTATTTT
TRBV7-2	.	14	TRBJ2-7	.	CASSLARHSYEQYF	TGTGCCAGCAGCTTAGCGAGACACTCCTACGAGCAGTACTTC
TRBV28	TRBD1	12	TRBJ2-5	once	CASRIGGETQYF	TGTGCCAGCAGGATAGGGGGCGAGACCCAGTACTTC
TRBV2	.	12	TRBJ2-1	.	CASRGLPNEQFF	TGTGCCAGCAGGGGACTGCCCAATGAGCAGTTCTTC
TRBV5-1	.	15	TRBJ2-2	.	CASSLGAALAGELFF	TGCGCCAGCAGCTTGGGAGCGGCGCTGGCCGGGGAGCTGTTTTTT
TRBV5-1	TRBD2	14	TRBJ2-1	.	CASSLASGYDEQFF	TGCGCCAGCAGCTTGGCTAGCGGGTATGATGAGCAGTTCTTC
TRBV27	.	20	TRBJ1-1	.	CASSLSPVKSIRGMNTEAFF	TGTGCCAGCAGTTTATCGCCGGTAAAGTCGATCAGGGGCATGAACACTGAAGCTTTCTTT
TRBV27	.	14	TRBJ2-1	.	CASSYEGTTREQFF	TGTGCCAGCAGTTATGAGGGAACTACACGCGAGCAGTTCTTC
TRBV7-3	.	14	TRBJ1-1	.	CASSTYPGDTEAFF	TGTGCCAGCAGCACCTACCCAGGGGACACTGAAGCTTTCTTT
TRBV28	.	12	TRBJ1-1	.	CASRLQETEAFF	TGTGCCAGCCGCCTCCAGGAAACTGAAGCTTTCTTT
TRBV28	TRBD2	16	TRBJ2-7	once	CASSDPGLASSYEQYF	TGTGCCAGCAGTGACCCGGGACTAGCTTCCTCCTACGAGCAGTACTTC
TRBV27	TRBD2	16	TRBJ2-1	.	CASSPGLAGGDNEQFF	TGTGCCAGCAGTCCCGGACTAGCGGGAGGAGACAATGAGCAGTTCTTC
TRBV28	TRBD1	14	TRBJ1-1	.	CASSLRQGNTEAFF	TGTGCCAGCAGTTTACGACAGGGAAACACTGAAGCTTTCTTT
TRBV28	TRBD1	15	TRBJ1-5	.	CASRWDREDNQPQHF	TGTGCCAGCAGGTGGGACAGGGAGGACAATCAGCCCCAGCATTTT
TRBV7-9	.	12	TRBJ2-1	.	CASSLGLFEQFF	TGTGCCAGCAGCTTGGGACTTTTTGAGCAGTTCTTC
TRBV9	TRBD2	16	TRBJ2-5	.	CASSGLPSGPQETQYF	TGTGCCAGCAGCGGACTGCCTAGCGGACCCCAAGAGACCCAGTACTTC
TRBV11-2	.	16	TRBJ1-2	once	CASSLPPTGRIYGYTF	TGTGCCAGCAGCTTACCGCCAACCGGGAGAATCTATGGCTACACCTTC
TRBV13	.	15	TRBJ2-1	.	CASSLARDPKNEQFF	TGTGCCAGCAGCTTAGCCCGGGATCCGAAAAATGAGCAGTTCTTC
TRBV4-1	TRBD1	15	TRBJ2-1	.	CASSRGQGEGNEQFF	TGCGCCAGCAGCCGGGGACAGGGGGAGGGCAATGAGCAGTTCTTC
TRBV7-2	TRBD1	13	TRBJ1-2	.	CASSTTGFRGYTF	TGTGCCAGCAGCACGACAGGGTTTCGTGGCTACACCTTC
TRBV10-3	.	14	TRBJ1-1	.	CAIRDRSMNTEAFF	TGTGCCATCAGGGACAGAAGTATGAACACTGAAGCTTTCTTT
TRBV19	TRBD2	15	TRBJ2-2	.	CASRGRERGTGELFF	TGTGCCAGTCGAGGGCGCGAGCGGGGGACCGGGGAGCTGTTTTTT